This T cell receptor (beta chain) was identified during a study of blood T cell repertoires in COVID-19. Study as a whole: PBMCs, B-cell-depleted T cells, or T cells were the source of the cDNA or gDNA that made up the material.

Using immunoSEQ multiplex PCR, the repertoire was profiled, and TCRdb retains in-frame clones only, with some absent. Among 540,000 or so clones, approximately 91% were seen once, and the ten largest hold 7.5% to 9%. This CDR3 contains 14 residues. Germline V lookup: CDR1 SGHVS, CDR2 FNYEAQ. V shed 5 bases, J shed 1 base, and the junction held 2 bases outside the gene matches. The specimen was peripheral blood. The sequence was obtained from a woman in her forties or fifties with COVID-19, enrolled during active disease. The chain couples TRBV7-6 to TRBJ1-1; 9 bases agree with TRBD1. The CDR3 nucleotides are TGTGCCAGCAGCCCGGACAGGGGGAACACTGAAGCTTTCTTT. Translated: CASSPDRGNTEAFF. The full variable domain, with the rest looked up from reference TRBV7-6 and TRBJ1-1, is GAGVSQSPRYKVTKRGQDVALRCDPISGHVSLYWYRQALGQGPEFLTYFNYEAQQDKSGLPNDRFSAERPEGSISTLTIQRTEQRDSAMYRCASSPDRGNTEAFFGQGTRLTVV.